The 13 T cell receptor beta chains below come from one sample, sequenced in a study of blood T cell repertoires in COVID-19. Measured with immunoSEQ multiplex PCR; TCRdb has only the in-frame clones, and not every one. The sample holds 200,000 to 250,000 clones, 82% seen once. The sequencing input was PBMCs or T cells enriched from blood (not recorded which). The receptors originated from a woman aged 55-70 years who had recovered from COVID-19.

This clone came up a few times. This sequence joins TRBV7-2 and TRBJ1-2, with D unclear. The CDR3 has 15 residues. The ends were cut back, 0 bases at V and 2 bases at J, with 10 bases in the middle. CDR1 and CDR2 (germline): SGHTA, FQGNSA. The CDR3 here is CASSLAPVSNYGYTF. For the CDR3, the DNA is TGTGCCAGCAGCTTAGCCCCTGTCTCCAACTATGGCTACACCTTC.

This rearrangement joins TRBV10-3 to TRBJ2-3; D unresolved. The CDR3 is made up of 14 amino acids. The germline V gene has CDR1 ENHRY and CDR2 SYGVKD. The V end lost 2 bases, the J end lost 5 bases, and 11 bases lay between the germline ends. CDR3 amino acids: CAISEREEKDTQYF. In nucleotides, the CDR3 is TGTGCCATCAGTGAGCGAGAGGAAAAAGATACGCAGTATTTT.

Concerning this clone: Other DNA sequences in this specimen translate into the identical CDR3. The rearrangement joins TRBV19 to TRBJ2-7; 8 nucleotides match TRBD1. Germline V gene lookup returns CDR1 LNHDA and CDR2 SQIVND (reference sequence). The CDR3 is 14 amino acids. Trimming at V came to 4 bases and at J to 1 base, leaving 3 bases not matched to a gene. CDR3 in DNA: TGTGCCAGTAGTACCGGACAGGGTTCCTACGAGCAGTACTTC. Its protein product is CASSTGQGSYEQYF.

This chain joins TRBV7-2 and TRBJ1-2; tentatively, D is TRBD1 (6 bases). V dropped 5 bases and J dropped 4 bases, with 17 bases sitting between them. In germline, CDR1 is SGHTA, CDR2 FQGNSA. This CDR3 has 15 amino acids. The CDR3 region has the DNA TGTGCCAGCAGCACCGAGGGACATTCCGGCTATGGCTACACCTTC. Protein product: CASSTEGHSGYGYTF.

This chain uses TRBV5-1 with TRBJ2-7, with 14 bases lining up with TRBD2. The CDR3 is 16 residues long. Germline V gene sequence: CDR1 SGHRS, CDR2 YFSETQ. With 4 bases clipped from V and 4 bases from J, the junction kept 7 bases outside the gene matches. In DNA, the CDR3 is TGCGCCAGCAGCACGGGGACTAGCGGGAGCTCGTACGAGCAGTACTTC. Protein sequence: CASSTGTSGSSYEQYF.

This chain uses TRBV30 with TRBJ1-1; 7 nucleotides agree with TRBD1. V shed 3 bases and J 0 bases; nucleotides not matched to a gene: 4. This CDR3 contains 14 residues. The germline V gene encodes CDR1 GTSNPN and CDR2 SVGIG (reference sequence). CDR3 nucleotides: TGTGCCTGGAGCTGGACAGGATTGAACACTGAAGCTTTCTTT. This codes for CAWSWTGLNTEAFF.

CDR3 sequence reads: CASSPRGGGIGEKLFF. DNA of the CDR3: TGTGCCAGCAGCCCTCGAGGGGGGGGCATCGGTGAAAAACTGTTTTTT. The chain recombines TRBV21-1 with TRBJ1-4. TRBV21-1 is designated a pseudogene. The CDR3 is made up of 16 amino acids.

This chain connects TRBV25-1 to TRBJ1-6; 10 bases are shared with TRBD1. This CDR3 is built from 14 residues. Looked up from germline, CDR1 is MGHDK and CDR2 is SYGVNS. J lost 8 bases, V lost 6 bases, and 4 bases had no gene match. The CDR3 loop is CASSTGTGDSPLHF. CDR3 nucleotides: TGTGCCAGCAGCACCGGGACAGGGGATTCACCCCTCCACTTT.

By sample share, this clone is medium-sized. The chain has TRBV3-1 (or the pseudogene TRBV3-2) and TRBJ2-1; TRBD1 aligns across 7 bases. V gave up 2 bases and J gave up 6 bases; unmatched junction bases: 4. The CDR3 runs to 14 residues. Germline CDR1 and CDR2: LGHDT and YNNKEL (reference sequence). This chain's CDR3 is CASSQNRDSNEQFF. In nucleotides, the CDR3 is TGTGCCAGCAGCCAAAACCGGGACAGCAATGAGCAGTTCTTC.

This clone has only one observation. This chain joins TRBV3-1 (or the pseudogene TRBV3-2) and TRBJ2-7; 9 nucleotides agree with TRBD1. The V gene end was trimmed by 4 bases and the J gene end by 4 bases; junction bases not matched to a gene: 8. This CDR3 has 15 residues. The germline V gene encodes CDR1 LGHDT and CDR2 YNNKEL (reference sequence). CDR3 DNA: TGTGCCAGCAGCCGAACCGGGACAGGGAGGTACGAGCAGTACTTC. Amino acids: CASSRTGTGRYEQYF.

J is TRBJ1-1 and V is TRBV6-4, with D unclear. Germline V gene lookup returns CDR1 MRHNA and CDR2 SNTAGT. There are 13 residues in the CDR3. Trimming cost V 6 bases and J 0 bases, with 8 bases left between them. The CDR3 DNA reads TGTGCCAGCAGAAGCGTAATGAACACTGAAGCTTTCTTT. The encoded protein is CASRSVMNTEAFF.

The chain is built from TRBV5-1 and TRBJ2-2; D is uncertain. This CDR3 comprises 17 residues. V lost 0 bases to trimming and J lost 3 bases, with 15 bases between them. CDR1 SGHRS and CDR2 YFSETQ come from the germline V gene. The chain's CDR3 is CASSLAPAQQYTGELFF. The CDR3 coding sequence is TGCGCCAGCAGCTTGGCTCCCGCTCAACAATACACCGGGGAGCTGTTTTTT.

This clone was detected once. The CDR3 DNA follows: TGTGCCAGCAGTTTAGGGACTAGTGGTGTCGGGGAGCTGTTTTTT. Its translation is CASSLGTSGVGELFF. The chain couples TRBV28 to TRBJ2-2; 8 nucleotides match TRBD2. The V gene end was trimmed by 2 bases and the J gene end by 7 bases; junction bases not matched to a gene: 6. The germline V gene encodes CDR1 MDHEN and CDR2 SYDVKM. This CDR3 comprises 15 residues. The entire variable domain, with the rest obtained from reference TRBV28 and TRBJ2-2, is as follows: DVKVTQSSRYLVKRTGEKVFLECVQDMDHENMFWYRQDPGLGLRLIYFSYDVKMKEKGDIPEGYSVSREKKERFSLILESASTNQTSMYLCASSLGTSGVGELFFGEGSRLTVL.